This T cell receptor (beta chain) was sequenced during a study of CD8 T cells in ankylosing spondylitis. Turning to this clonotype: Its target is not known.

One entry per CDR3 protein results from TCRdb running MiXCR on the 5' RACE reads. The table includes 750,000 to 850,000 distinct CDR3 sequences, roughly 12% detected once. General study findings and limits: Some motif variants were previously reported in reactive arthritis synovial fluid and blood. Eight highly homologous variants made up a TCR beta motif, and this motif appeared characteristic of ankylosing spondylitis blood.

The sample consisted of blood, either unsorted or a sorted T cell fraction (not recorded which). The source of this sequence is a male donor with ankylosing spondylitis.

This chain's CDR3 is CASSLASGSTQYF. The CDR3 region has the DNA TGTGCCAGCAGCTTAGCTAGCGGGAGTACCCAGTACTTC. This rearrangement joins TRBV7-2 to TRBJ2-5; TRBD2 matches 9 bases. The CDR3 sequence is 13 residues long. The germline V gene has CDR1 SGHTA and CDR2 FQGNSA. V dropped 0 bases and J dropped 8; count of bases not matched to a gene: 1.